One sample yielded the 30 T cell receptor beta chains listed below, sequenced in a study of brain T cells in children with intractable seizures. The assay was immunoSEQ multiplex PCR, and TCRdb's table has in-frame clones only and misses some. The sample shows around 80,000 clones, under 95% of them seen only once. Sequenced here: peripheral blood, sampled at surgery. These receptors originate from a girl aged 2-9 years with Rasmussen encephalitis and intractable seizures.

The chain has TRBV10-2 and TRBJ2-7, with TRBD2 matching over 12 bases. CDR1 is WSHSY, CDR2 SAAADI, per germline. The CDR3 has 16 amino acids. V lost 5 bases, J lost 4 bases, and 9 bases stayed unmatched. In nucleotides, the CDR3 is TGCGCCAGCAGTCCCCGACTAGCGGGGGACCAGTACGAGCAGTACTTC. Protein: CASSPRLAGDQYEQYF.

The chain combines TRBV2 with TRBJ2-5; 9 nucleotides match TRBD1. V gave up 8 bases and J gave up 5 bases; unmatched junction bases: 18. The germline gives CDR1 SNHLY, CDR2 FYNNEI. This CDR3 has 17 residues. CDR3 bases: TGTGCCAGCTGGTCTGGGACAGGGTTGAATATAGGGGAGACCCAGTACTTC. This encodes CASWSGTGLNIGETQYF. Drawing the rest from reference TRBV2 and TRBJ2-5, the complete variable domain is EPEVTQTPSHQVTQMGQEVILRCVPISNHLYFYWYRQILGQKVEFLVSFYNNEISEKSEIFDDQFSVERPDGSNFTLKIRSTKLEDSAMYFCASWSGTGLNIGETQYFGPGTRLLVL.

The gene calls are TRBV7-3 and TRBJ2-2; 7 nucleotides line up with TRBD1. The germline gives CDR1 SGHTA, CDR2 FQGTGA. Germline trimming cut 5 bases from V and 5 bases from J; bases unmatched to any gene: 2. The CDR3 sequence is 13 residues long. The CDR3 DNA follows: TGTGCCAGCAGCCAGACAGGGACCGGGGAGCTGTTTTTT. This encodes CASSQTGTGELFF. The entire variable domain, with the rest obtained from reference TRBV7-3 and TRBJ2-2, is as follows: GAGVSQTPSNKVTEKGKYVELRCDPISGHTALYWYRQSLGQGPEFLIYFQGTGAADDSGLPNDRFFAVRPEGSVSTLKIQRTERGDSAVYLCASSQTGTGELFFGEGSRLTVL.

V and J are TRBV18 and TRBJ1-5; D ambiguous. CDR3 length equals 14 residues. Per the germline V gene, CDR1 is KGHSH and CDR2 is LQKENI. The ends were cut back, 3 bases at V and 4 bases at J, with 10 bases in the middle. CDR3 region: CASSPGRSNQPQHF. The CDR3 DNA reads as TGTGCCAGCTCACCCGGACGGTCAAATCAGCCCCAGCATTTT.

The rearrangement joins TRBV7-8 to TRBJ2-1, with TRBD2 matching over 9 bases. The V gene end was trimmed by 2 bases and the J gene end by 6 bases; junction bases not matched to a gene: 8. The CDR3 is 16 residues long. Germline V CDR1 and CDR2: SGHVS, FQNEAQ. The CDR3 nucleotides are TGTGCCAGCAGCTTAAGCGCGGGAGGGCCTATCAATGAGCAGTTCTTC. Amino acids: CASSLSAGGPINEQFF. Combining the CDR3 with reference TRBV7-8 and TRBJ2-1 gives the whole variable domain GAGVSQSPRYKVAKRGQDVALRCDPISGHVSLFWYQQALGQGPEFLTYFQNEAQLDKSGLPSDRFFAERPEGSVSTLKIQRTQQEDSAVYLCASSLSAGGPINEQFFGPGTRLTVL.

The CDR3 bases are TGTGCCACCAGCAGAGCTCCCAGCGGGAAAGGGGAAGCTTTCTTT. Its protein is CATSRAPSGKGEAFF. V usage is TRBV15 and J usage is TRBJ1-1, with D unclear. V gave up 1 base and J gave up 8 bases, with 17 bases separating them. Germline V gene data show CDR1 as LNHNV and CDR2 as YYDKDF (reference sequence). The CDR3 runs to 15 residues.

V usage is TRBV11-2 and J usage is TRBJ2-3; D unresolved. V lost 5 bases and J 2 bases, leaving 5 bases between the germline ends. Germline V CDR1 and CDR2: SGHAT, FQNNGV. The CDR3 sequence is 12 residues long. The CDR3 here is CASSPDTDTQYF. The CDR3 DNA sequence: TGTGCCAGCAGCCCAGACACAGATACGCAGTATTTT.

The V and J genes are TRBV6-6 and TRBJ2-3, with unresolved D. Trimming removed 2 bases at V and 0 bases at J, with 12 bases between. Germline V lookup: CDR1 MNHNY, CDR2 SVGAGI (reference sequence). The CDR3 runs to 16 residues. Here the CDR3 reads CASSYGRGTSTDTQYF. Written as DNA, the CDR3 is TGTGCCAGCAGTTACGGTCGAGGAACTAGCACAGATACGCAGTATTTT.

This clone was seen only a few times. The J gene is TRBJ1-2, the V gene TRBV27; no clear D. The CDR3 has 14 amino acids. Between the trimmed V and J ends, which lost 4 bases and 0 bases, there was a span of 9 bases. Germline CDR1 MNHEY, CDR2 SMNVEV (reference sequence). The CDR3, as DNA: TGTGCCAGCAGTTCCAGACCAGCTAACTATGGCTACACCTTC. As protein: CASSSRPANYGYTF.

The genes are TRBV2 and TRBJ1-2; no clear D gene. V lost 7 bases, J lost 1 base, and 10 bases lay in between. Germline CDR1 is SNHLY and CDR2 is FYNNEI. There are 13 residues in the CDR3. The CDR3 coding sequence is TGTGCCAGCAAGGAGGAACTTAACTATGGCTACACCTTC. It codes for CASKEELNYGYTF.

This sequence joins TRBV5-1 and TRBJ2-1; 7 bases are a match to TRBD2. Germline V CDR1 and CDR2: SGHRS, YFSETQ. V gave up 2 bases and J gave up 2 bases; unmatched junction bases: 4. This CDR3 spans 15 amino acids. CDR3 nucleotides: TGCGCCAGCAGCTTATCTAGCGGAACCTACAATGAGCAGTTCTTC. Translating it yields CASSLSSGTYNEQFF.

V is TRBV7-9 and J is TRBJ2-2; no reliable D call. Germline V CDR1 and CDR2: SEHNR, FQNEAQ (reference sequence). V dropped 5 bases and J dropped 4 bases, with 11 bases sitting between them. The CDR3 consists of 14 residues. The CDR3 bases are TGTGCCAGCAGCCCCGAATCCGTCACCGGGGAGCTGTTTTTT. This encodes CASSPESVTGELFF.

The J gene is TRBJ1-1, the V gene TRBV18; maybe TRBD1 (5 bases). The CDR3 has 12 residues. V was cut by 5 bases and J by 5 bases, with 9 bases left in between. In germline, CDR1 is KGHSH, CDR2 LQKENI. In DNA, the CDR3 is TGTGCCAGCTCATGGGACGGGACTGAAGCTTTCTTT. This encodes CASSWDGTEAFF. The full variable domain, rest sourced from reference TRBV18 and TRBJ1-1, is NAGVMQNPRHLVRRRGQEARLRCSPMKGHSHVYWYRQLPEEGLKFMVYLQKENIIDESGMPKERFSAEFPKEGPSILRIQQVVRGDSAAYFCASSWDGTEAFFGQGTRLTVV.

V and J are TRBV5-8 and TRBJ2-1; TRBD2 is a possible D gene (6 bases). The CDR3 contains 16 residues. Trimming removed 4 bases at V and 7 bases at J, with 21 bases between. The germline V gene encodes CDR1 SGHTS and CDR2 YDEGEE. CDR3 in amino acids: CASSDRDFLVRNEQFF. The DNA for the CDR3 is TGTGCCAGCAGCGATCGGGACTTTCTGGTTAGGAATGAGCAGTTCTTC.

The chain is built from TRBV6-5 and TRBJ1-1; D is undetermined. Per germline, CDR1 MNHEY and CDR2 SVGAGI. V was clipped by 0 bases and J by 1 base, with 9 bases between them. The CDR3 consists of 15 residues. CDR3 amino acids: CASSYSNEPNTEAFF. The CDR3 DNA reads TGTGCCAGCAGTTACTCGAATGAACCGAACACTGAAGCTTTCTTT.

This chain connects TRBV9 to TRBJ1-1, with 10 nucleotides matching TRBD1. The V segment lost 4 bases and the J segment 4 bases; nucleotides outside the gene matches: 13. The CDR3 length is 17 residues. CDR1 is SGDLS and CDR2 is YYNGEE in the germline V gene. In DNA, the CDR3 is TGTGCCAGCAGCATAGAACCGGGACAGGGGTTAGGCACTGAAGCTTTCTTT. Amino acids: CASSIEPGQGLGTEAFF.

The chain is built from TRBV9 and TRBJ2-1, with D possibly TRBD2 on 5 matching bases. Germline-derived CDR1 and CDR2 are SGDLS and YYNGEE. The CDR3 is made up of 19 amino acids. With 0 bases removed from V and 1 base from J, the gap between germline ends came to 20 bases. The CDR3 nucleotides are TGTGCCAGCAGCGTAGAACTGTTTGCGGGCGTAGGATCCTACAATGAGCAGTTCTTC. Translating gives CASSVELFAGVGSYNEQFF.

The chain is built from TRBV9 and TRBJ2-2, with D unresolved. Germline assignment: CDR1 SGDLS and CDR2 YYNGEE. This CDR3 spans 11 amino acids. V shed 1 base and J shed 8 bases, with 3 bases lying between them. CDR3 in DNA: TGTGCCAGCAGCGTAAGGGGGGAGCTGTTTTTT. It translates to CASSVRGELFF.

The chain has TRBV10-3 and TRBJ1-2, with D possibly matching TRBD1 (5 bases). Germline CDR1 is ENHRY and CDR2 is SYGVKD. CDR3 length equals 12 residues. V was cut by 3 bases and J by 8 bases, with 10 bases left in between. In DNA form, the CDR3 reads TGTGCCATCAGTGAAAAGGGACCCGGCTACACCTTC. As protein: CAISEKGPGYTF.

The chain recombines TRBV14 with TRBJ2-7, with 7 positions matching TRBD2. The J segment lost 6 bases and the V segment lost 3 bases, leaving 11 bases of the junction unmatched. Germline V gene sequence: CDR1 SGHDN, CDR2 FVKESK. The CDR3 length is 15 residues. As DNA, the CDR3 is TGTGCCAGCAGCCAGAGACGGCGGGAGAGGGGCGAGCAGTACTTC. Translation gives CASSQRRRERGEQYF.

This clone is labeled as medium-sized. The J gene is TRBJ1-1, the V gene TRBV28; no firm D call. Trimming pared 2 bases from V and 8 bases from J, leaving 12 bases between. CDR1 MDHEN and CDR2 SYDVKM come from the germline V gene. The CDR3 is 13 residues long. CDR3: CASSLMGRGEAFF. The CDR3 nucleotides read TGTGCCAGCAGTTTAATGGGAAGAGGGGAAGCTTTCTTT.

The V gene is TRBV27, the J gene TRBJ2-7; TRBD2 matches 9 bases. Trimming at V came to 8 bases and at J to 4 bases, leaving 9 bases not matched to a gene. The CDR3 totals 14 residues. The germline CDR1 and CDR2 sequences are MNHEY and SMNVEV (reference sequence). This chain's CDR3 is CASGWTSDLYEQYF. The CDR3 DNA sequence: TGTGCCAGCGGCTGGACTAGCGACTTATACGAGCAGTACTTC.

This rearrangement joins TRBV5-1 to TRBJ2-2; D call uncertain. This CDR3 contains 15 residues. Trimming took 1 base from V and 1 from J, leaving 8 bases between them. Per germline, CDR1 SGHRS and CDR2 YFSETQ. In DNA, the CDR3 is TGCGCCAGCAGCTTGTACGGGCGGAACACCGGGGAGCTGTTTTTT. Protein: CASSLYGRNTGELFF. Looking up the rest from reference TRBV5-1 and TRBJ2-2 gives the full variable domain: KAGVTQTPRYLIKTRGQQVTLSCSPISGHRSVSWYQQTPGQGLQFLFEYFSETQRNKGNFPGRFSGRQFSNSRSEMNVSTLELGDSALYLCASSLYGRNTGELFFGEGSRLTVL.

This chain links TRBV13 with TRBJ2-7; 7 positions agree with TRBD2. The V segment lost 5 bases and the J segment 7 bases; nucleotides outside the gene matches: 8. Germline-derived CDR1 and CDR2 are PRHDT and FYEKMQ (reference sequence). The CDR3 is made up of 13 amino acids. DNA of the CDR3: TGTGCCAGCAGCGGACTAGTCGGTGGGGAGCAGTACTTC. Its protein is CASSGLVGGEQYF.

This chain joins TRBV25-1 and TRBJ2-6, with D unresolved. V was clipped by 2 bases and J by 1 base, with 6 bases between them. The V gene's germline CDR1 is MGHDK and CDR2 SYGVNS. The CDR3 totals 15 residues. The CDR3 reads CASSEIGSGANVLTF. The CDR3 DNA sequence: TGTGCCAGCAGTGAAATAGGTTCTGGGGCCAACGTCCTGACTTTC.

This rearrangement joins TRBV28 to TRBJ1-2, with 9 bases identical to TRBD1. The germline CDR1 and CDR2 sequences are MDHEN and SYDVKM. V shed 6 bases, J shed 3 bases, and the junction held 8 bases outside the gene matches. The CDR3 totals 15 residues. CDR3 coding DNA: TGTGCCAGCAGGCTAGGGGACAGGGCCCACTATGGCTACACCTTC. Residues: CASRLGDRAHYGYTF.

The chain is built from TRBV4-1 and TRBJ2-3, with TRBD2 matching over 11 bases. In germline, CDR1 is MGHRA, CDR2 YSYEKL. Trimming took 5 bases from V and 2 from J; bases not matched to a gene: 6. The CDR3 is 16 amino acids. This CDR3 is CASSTRLAGTTDTQYF. The CDR3, as DNA: TGCGCCAGCAGCACCCGACTAGCGGGGACCACAGATACGCAGTATTTT.

The chain links TRBV14 to TRBJ2-3, with 7 bases lining up with TRBD2. This CDR3 contains 15 residues. Trimming took 4 bases from V and 0 from J; bases not matched to a gene: 4. Germline CDR1 reads SGHDN; CDR2 reads FVKESK. CDR3 sequence reads: CASSLGLHSTDTQYF. The CDR3 DNA reads TGTGCCAGCAGCCTGGGACTACACAGCACAGATACGCAGTATTTT. The entire variable domain, with the rest obtained from reference TRBV14 and TRBJ2-3, is as follows: EAGVTQFPSHSVIEKGQTVTLRCDPISGHDNLYWYRRVMGKEIKFLLHFVKESKQDESGMPNNRFLAERTGGTYSTLKVQPAELEDSGVYFCASSLGLHSTDTQYFGPGTRLTVL.

The gene calls are TRBV30 and TRBJ1-5; no clear D. The length of the CDR3 is 13 residues. Trimming pared 3 bases from V and 3 bases from J, leaving 9 bases between. Germline assignment: CDR1 GTSNPN and CDR2 SVGIG (reference sequence). The CDR3 DNA reads TGTGCCTGGAGCCTGGCAGACAATCAGCCCCAGCATTTT. Residues: CAWSLADNQPQHF.

The gene calls are TRBV2 and TRBJ2-5; maybe TRBD1 (6 bases). Looked up from germline, CDR1 is SNHLY and CDR2 is FYNNEI. Trimming shortened V by 6 bases and J by 0 bases, and 11 bases separated the two germline ends. The CDR3 loop spans 14 amino acids. The CDR3 region is CASRIQGNQETQYF. The DNA of the CDR3 is TGTGCCAGCAGAATACAGGGTAACCAAGAGACCCAGTACTTC. Using reference TRBV2 and TRBJ2-5 for the parts outside the CDR3, the full variable domain is EPEVTQTPSHQVTQMGQEVILRCVPISNHLYFYWYRQILGQKVEFLVSFYNNEISEKSEIFDDQFSVERPDGSNFTLKIRSTKLEDSAMYFCASRIQGNQETQYFGPGTRLLVL.